These T cell receptor beta chains were read from a single sample in a study of T cells in severe cutaneous drug reactions. TCRdb re-called the multiplex PCR reads and catalogs CDR3 proteins one per entry, DNA excluded. This sample's table has tens of thousands of distinct CDR3 sequences. The sequenced material came from PBMCs. The origin of the receptors is a human donor with toxic epidermal necrolysis, a severe cutaneous drug reaction. The CDR3 runs from the conserved cysteine through the conserved F or W. The listing skips clone size in some rows; elsewhere it reads once, few, many or a size class.

size	V	J	CDR3
NA	TRBV7-2	TRBJ2-1	CASSLDRVGEQFF
NA	TRBV2	TRBJ2-3	CASSNAGTSEADTQYF
NA	TRBV29-1	TRBJ2-7	CSVLGGTDLSYEQYF
NA	TRBV4-1	TRBJ1-5	CASSQADTNQPQHF
medium-sized	TRBV2	TRBJ2-7	CASSSRTSGSYEQYF
NA	TRBV5-1	TRBJ2-7	CASSPDRASSYEQYF
NA	TRBV5-1	TRBJ2-1	CASSLAGTSGKGSYNEQFF
NA	TRBV4-3	TRBJ2-7	CASSPTPAGEWVEQYF
NA	TRBV20-1	TRBJ2-1	CSATSGSLRNEQFF
NA	TRBV20-1	TRBJ1-2	CSARDRPIGPYGYTF
NA	TRBV20-1	TRBJ2-7	CSARGSSVFPLYEQYF
NA	TRBV29-1	TRBJ2-1	CSVAWRGAYNEQFF
NA	TRBV29-1	TRBJ2-2	CSVRGTSTGELFF
NA	TRBV20-1	TRBJ2-1	CSARTSLGNEQFF
NA	TRBV4-3	TRBJ2-7	CASSQGFGGPSSYEQYF
NA	TRBV5-1	TRBJ2-3	CASTPDGMRTDTQYF
NA	TRBV2	TRBJ1-3	CASIGQRDRSSGNTIYF
NA	TRBV2	TRBJ2-5	CASSPPRDRETQYF
NA	TRBV19	TRBJ2-1	CASSIMGSYNEQFF
medium-sized	TRBV9	TRBJ2-1	CASSSRTGLDSYNEQFF
NA	TRBV9	TRBJ2-3	CASSASGSTDTQYF
medium-sized	TRBV9	TRBJ2-7	CASSPARVLDEQYF